One sample yielded the 17 T cell receptor beta chains listed below, sequenced in a study of blood T cell repertoires in COVID-19. Assay: immunoSEQ multiplex PCR; the TCRdb copy retains only in-frame clones and omits some. The sample has tens of thousands of clones; just over 85% are singletons. Input material: peripheral blood. These receptors all come from a man aged 40-55 years with acute or convalescent COVID-19.

This chain uses TRBV5-1 with TRBJ2-2, with D uncertain. V was clipped by 6 bases and J by 1 base, with 10 bases between them. The germline V gene has CDR1 SGHRS and CDR2 YFSETQ. The CDR3 covers 14 residues. CDR3 loop: CASMATMNTGELFF. CDR3 nucleotide sequence: TGCGCCAGCATGGCAACAATGAACACCGGGGAGCTGTTTTTT.

The V and J genes are TRBV19 and TRBJ1-1; no reliable D call. The CDR3 is 13 residues long. Per the germline V gene, CDR1 is LNHDA and CDR2 is SQIVND (reference sequence). Trimming cost V 9 bases and J 1 base, with 12 bases left between them. The CDR3 sequence is CASNRPGNTEAFF. The CDR3, as DNA: TGTGCCAGCAACCGTCCGGGGAACACTGAAGCTTTCTTT.

The CDR3 DNA sequence: TGTGCCAGCAGCCCCATATCCCTGACCCCGGGACAAGGGAACTACAATGAGCAGTTCTTC. Its translation: CASSPISLTPGQGNYNEQFF. The V gene is TRBV7-3, the J gene TRBJ2-1, with D perhaps TRBD1 (6 bases). This CDR3 is built from 20 residues. Germline V lookup: CDR1 SGHTA, CDR2 FQGTGA. Between the trimmed V and J ends, which lost 5 bases and 3 bases, there was a span of 29 bases. Drawing the rest from reference TRBV7-3 and TRBJ2-1, the complete variable domain is GAGVSQTPSNKVTEKGKYVELRCDPISGHTALYWYRQSLGQGPEFLIYFQGTGAADDSGLPNDRFFAVRPEGSVSTLKIQRTERGDSAVYLCASSPISLTPGQGNYNEQFFGPGTRLTVL.

The rearrangement uses TRBV18 and TRBJ1-1, with 10 nucleotides matching TRBD1. J gave up 3 bases and V 5 bases, and 3 bases lay outside the gene matches. The germline CDR1 and CDR2 sequences are KGHSH and LQKENI. This CDR3 comprises 14 residues. The CDR3 loop is CASSWDRGDTEAFF. The CDR3 bases are TGTGCCAGCTCATGGGACAGGGGTGACACTGAAGCTTTCTTT.

The CDR3 sequence: CASSPQGRIAEAFF. The DNA of the CDR3 is TGTGCCAGCAGCCCACAGGGCCGGATCGCTGAAGCTTTCTTT. The chain combines TRBV13 with TRBJ1-1; weak D call: TRBD1 (6 bases). Trimming removed 5 bases at V and 6 bases at J, with 16 bases between. The CDR3 consists of 14 residues. Per the germline V gene, CDR1 is PRHDT and CDR2 is FYEKMQ (reference sequence).

This rearrangement joins TRBV15 to TRBJ1-1; D might be TRBD1 (5 bases). The V and J ends lost 1 base and 2 bases respectively, with 5 bases between them. The CDR3 runs to 13 residues. CDR1 is LNHNV and CDR2 is YYDKDF in the germline V gene (reference sequence). The CDR3 nucleotides read TGTGCCACCAGCAGAGGGACAAACACTGAAGCTTTCTTT. Translated: CATSRGTNTEAFF.

The genes are TRBV12-3 or TRBV12-4 and TRBJ2-3, with 10 nucleotides matching TRBD1. V trimming: 10 bases; J trimming: 1 base; junction bases outside the gene matches: 2. The CDR3 runs to 13 residues. The CDR3 protein is CAIGTGGTDTQYF. CDR3 in DNA: TGTGCCATCGGGACAGGGGGCACAGATACGCAGTATTTT.

The V call is TRBV29-1, the J call TRBJ1-2; D might be TRBD1 (5 bases). Germline V lookup: CDR1 SQVTM, CDR2 ANQGSEA. This CDR3 contains 16 residues. Trimming took 1 base from V and 8 from J, leaving 23 bases between them. The DNA of the CDR3 is TGCAGCGTTGAAGTATTGGGTCGGAGGGGCGCGGGCGGCTACACCTTC. It yields the protein CSVEVLGRRGAGGYTF.

This clone was counted between two and nine times. CDR3 DNA: TGCGCCAGCAGCTTGGCGGCGGGGGGGATGAGAAGCTACACCTTC. It codes for CASSLAAGGMRSYTF. The chain carries TRBV5-1 and TRBJ1-2, with D possibly TRBD1 on 5 matching bases. Germline-derived CDR1 and CDR2 are SGHRS and YFSETQ. The CDR3 contains 15 residues. The V end was cut by 0 bases, the J end by 9 bases, with 18 bases between.

This chain links TRBV4-1 with TRBJ1-6; D is perhaps TRBD1 (6 bases). This CDR3 spans 16 amino acids. CDR1 is MGHRA, CDR2 YSYEKL, per germline. Trimming took 1 base from V and 5 from J, leaving 12 bases between them. The CDR3, as DNA: TGCGCCAGCAGCCAAGCCTGGACAGTGAATAATTCACCCCTCCACTTT. It translates to CASSQAWTVNNSPLHF.

In this sample, this clone turned up a few times. The gene calls are TRBV4-1 and TRBJ2-4; TRBD2 matches 7 bases. The V segment lost 0 bases and the J segment 1 base; nucleotides outside the gene matches: 9. From germline, CDR1 is MGHRA and CDR2 YSYEKL. The length of the CDR3 is 18 residues. CDR3 sequence reads: CASSQDYGVGGAKNIQYF. In DNA, the CDR3 is TGCGCCAGCAGCCAAGATTATGGCGTGGGGGGGGCCAAAAACATTCAGTACTTC.

The J gene is TRBJ2-7, the V gene TRBV4-1; no clear D gene. This CDR3 is built from 15 residues. Germline CDR1 is MGHRA and CDR2 is YSYEKL. The V end lost 3 bases, the J end lost 2 bases, and 14 bases lay between the germline ends. The CDR3 sequence is CASSHALRQAYEQYF. CDR3 sequence (DNA): TGCGCCAGCAGCCATGCTCTCAGGCAGGCCTACGAGCAGTACTTC.

The V and J genes are TRBV25-1 and TRBJ1-5; 8 nucleotides align to TRBD1. The J segment lost 7 bases and the V segment lost 4 bases, leaving 3 bases of the junction unmatched. CDR3 length equals 13 residues. Germline V gives CDR1 MGHDK, CDR2 SYGVNS. CDR3 region: CASSGGQGQPQHF. CDR3 DNA: TGTGCCAGCAGTGGCGGACAGGGCCAGCCCCAGCATTTT.

This chain joins TRBV9 and TRBJ1-2; D may be TRBD1 (6 bases). Germline CDR1 SGDLS, CDR2 YYNGEE. Trimming removed 4 bases from V and 7 bases from J, with 23 bases in between. The CDR3 covers 16 residues. Written as DNA, the CDR3 is TGTGCCAGCAGCCCCCGCCGGGACACTAGGACGGGTGGCTACACCTTC. It translates to CASSPRRDTRTGGYTF.

The gene calls are TRBV4-2 and TRBJ2-1; 11 nucleotides align to TRBD1. Germline V lookup: CDR1 LGHNA, CDR2 YNFKEQ. CDR3 length: 16 residues. Trimming at V came to 2 bases and at J to 5 bases, leaving 5 bases not matched to a gene. The CDR3 DNA reads TGTGCCAGCAGCCAACCGGGACAGGGGGAAAACAATGAGCAGTTCTTC. This gives the protein CASSQPGQGENNEQFF.

The rearrangement uses TRBV3-1 (or the pseudogene TRBV3-2) and TRBJ1-4, with 7 positions matching TRBD1. The germline V gene has CDR1 LGHDT and CDR2 YNNKEL (reference sequence). Trimming took 3 bases from V and 7 from J; bases not matched to a gene: 5. This CDR3 contains 14 residues. The CDR3 loop reads CASSHKGAGEKLFF. CDR3 DNA: TGTGCCAGCAGCCATAAGGGGGCGGGTGAAAAACTGTTTTTT.

CDR3 coding DNA: TGTGCCAGCAGCCAATCATTAGCGGGGCAAGAGACCCAGTACTTC. It codes for CASSQSLAGQETQYF. V usage is TRBV3-1 (or the pseudogene TRBV3-2) and J usage is TRBJ2-5, with 8 bases lining up with TRBD2. CDR1 is LGHDT, CDR2 YNNKEL, per germline (reference sequence). With V trimmed by 2 bases and J by 2 bases, 4 bases remained unmatched. The CDR3 has 15 amino acids.